This TCR beta chain was sequenced during a study of T cell changes during pregnancy in multiple sclerosis. In this sample, this clone turned up once. Clones were read by immunoSEQ multiplex PCR, and TCRdb kept only the in-frame ones, dropping some. The profile shows 25,000 to 30,000 clones, around 90% of them singletons. Germline CDR1 reads SNHLY; CDR2 reads FYNNEI. Trimming took off 8 bases at V and 6 bases at J, with 13 bases between the two ends. The CDR3 runs to 13 residues. Sequenced material: CD4+ T cells from peripheral blood mononuclear cells, taken in the first trimester of pregnancy. The clonotype comes from a female donor with multiple sclerosis, enrolled in a pregnancy study. V gene TRBV2 combines with J gene TRBJ2-2; perhaps TRBD1 as D (5 bases). The CDR3 nucleotides are TGTGCCAGCTGGCAGGGAATGGCCGGGGAGCTGTTTTTT. As protein: CASWQGMAGELFF.